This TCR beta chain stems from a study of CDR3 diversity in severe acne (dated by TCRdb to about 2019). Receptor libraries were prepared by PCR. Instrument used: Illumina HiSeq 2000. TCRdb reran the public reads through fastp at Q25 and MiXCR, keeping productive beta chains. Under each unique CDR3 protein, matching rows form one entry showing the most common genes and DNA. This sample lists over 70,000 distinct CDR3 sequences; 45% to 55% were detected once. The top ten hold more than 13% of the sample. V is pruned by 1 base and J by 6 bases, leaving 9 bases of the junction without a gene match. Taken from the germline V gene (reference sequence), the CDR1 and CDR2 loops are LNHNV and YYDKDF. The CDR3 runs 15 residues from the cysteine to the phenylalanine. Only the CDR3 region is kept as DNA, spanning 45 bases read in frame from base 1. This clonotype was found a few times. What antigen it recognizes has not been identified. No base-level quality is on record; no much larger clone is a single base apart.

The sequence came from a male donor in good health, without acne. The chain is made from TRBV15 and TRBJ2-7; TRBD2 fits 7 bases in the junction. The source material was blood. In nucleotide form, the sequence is TGTGCCACCAGCAGAGGGGGGTCAAGCGGGGTCGAGCAGTACTTC. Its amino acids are CATSRGGSSGVEQYF. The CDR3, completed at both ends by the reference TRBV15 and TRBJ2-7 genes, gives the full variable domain DAMVIQNPRYQVTQFGKPVTLSCSQTLNHNVMYWYQQKSSQAPKLLFHYYDKDFNNEADTPDNFQSRRPNTSFCFLDIRSPGLGDTAMYLCATSRGGSSGVEQYFGPGTRLTVT.